The entry below gives a single T cell receptor (beta chain) sequence along with its context. The sample belongs to a study of cytomegalovirus exposure and HLA in healthy donors. TCRdb keeps only in-frame clones here, not all; method: immunoSEQ multiplex PCR. The table records 100,000 to 150,000 clones, about 90% of them present only once. This CDR3 has 16 residues. CDR1 SEHNR and CDR2 FQNEAQ come from the germline V gene (reference sequence). With V trimmed by 5 bases and J by 5 bases, 10 bases remained unmatched. This TCR derives from a young woman in good health and CMV-seronegative. The chain couples TRBV7-9 to TRBJ2-3, with TRBD2 matching 10 bases. Sample: PBMCs. The CDR3 bases are TGTGCCAGCAGCCCGCCCCGGGCTAGCGGGAGAGATACGCAGTATTTT. Its translation: CASSPPRASGRDTQYF. Complete variable domain (other parts from reference TRBV7-9 and TRBJ2-3): DTGVSQNPRHKITKRGQNVTFRCDPISEHNRLYWYRQTLGQGPEFLTYFQNEAQLEKSRLLSDRFSAERPKGSFSTLEIQRTEQGDSAMYLCASSPPRASGRDTQYFGPGTRLTVL.